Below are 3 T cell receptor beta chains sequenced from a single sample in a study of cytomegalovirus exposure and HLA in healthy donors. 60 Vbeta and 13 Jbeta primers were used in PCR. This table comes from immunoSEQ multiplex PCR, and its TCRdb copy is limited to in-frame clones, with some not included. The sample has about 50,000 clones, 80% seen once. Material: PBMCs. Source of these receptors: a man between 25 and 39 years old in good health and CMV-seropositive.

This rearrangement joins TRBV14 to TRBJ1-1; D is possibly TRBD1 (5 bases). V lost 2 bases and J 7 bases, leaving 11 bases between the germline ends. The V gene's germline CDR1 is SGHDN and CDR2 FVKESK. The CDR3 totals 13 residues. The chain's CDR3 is CASSQRQYDEAFF. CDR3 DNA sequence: TGTGCCAGCAGCCAACGACAGTACGATGAAGCTTTCTTT. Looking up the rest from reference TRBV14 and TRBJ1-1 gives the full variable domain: EAGVTQFPSHSVIEKGQTVTLRCDPISGHDNLYWYRRVMGKEIKFLLHFVKESKQDESGMPNNRFLAERTGGTYSTLKVQPAELEDSGVYFCASSQRQYDEAFFGQGTRLTVV.

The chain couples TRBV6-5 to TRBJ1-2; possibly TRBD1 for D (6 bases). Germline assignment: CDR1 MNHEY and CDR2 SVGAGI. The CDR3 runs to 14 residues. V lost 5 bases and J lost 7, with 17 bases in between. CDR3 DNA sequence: TGTGCCAGCAGTAGGAGCCAGGGGTCCGGTGGCTACACCTTC. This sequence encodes CASSRSQGSGGYTF.

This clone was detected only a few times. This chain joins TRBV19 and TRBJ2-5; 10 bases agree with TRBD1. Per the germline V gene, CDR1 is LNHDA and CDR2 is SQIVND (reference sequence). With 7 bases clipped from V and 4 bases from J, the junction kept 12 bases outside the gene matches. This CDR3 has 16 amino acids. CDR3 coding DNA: TGTGCCAGTATGATCCGGGACAGGGGACTTGGAGAGACCCAGTACTTC. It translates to CASMIRDRGLGETQYF.